The next 2 T cell receptor beta chains were all read from a single sample in a study of OX40 agonist ivuxolimab in advanced cancers. TCRdb keeps only in-frame clones here, not all; method: immunoSEQ multiplex PCR. The sample records more than 65,000 clones, about 81% being singletons. Sequenced here: CD4+ or CD8+ T cells sorted from blood, sampled in a trial of the OX40 agonist ivuxolimab. All receptors derive from an adult with an advanced solid tumor such as melanoma, head and neck, liver or kidney cancer.

With respect to this clone: The sample carries other DNA sequences with the same CDR3. V and J are TRBV5-8 and TRBJ2-1; 9 nucleotides align to TRBD1. The CDR3 totals 15 residues. Germline V gene lookup returns CDR1 SGHTS and CDR2 YDEGEE. Trimming took 3 bases from V and 1 from J; bases not matched to a gene: 2. The CDR3 region is CASSSQGASYNEQFF. Here the CDR3 DNA reads TGTGCCAGCAGCTCACAGGGGGCTTCCTACAATGAGCAGTTCTTC.

The chain carries TRBV7-9 and TRBJ2-5; perhaps TRBD1 as D (5 bases). Trimming took 2 bases from V and 2 from J, leaving 9 bases between them. Per the germline V gene, CDR1 is SEHNR and CDR2 is FQNEAQ (reference sequence). The CDR3 extends over 14 amino acids. The CDR3 reads CASSLRGTQETQYF. CDR3 bases: TGTGCCAGCAGCTTAAGGGGCACTCAAGAGACCCAGTACTTC.